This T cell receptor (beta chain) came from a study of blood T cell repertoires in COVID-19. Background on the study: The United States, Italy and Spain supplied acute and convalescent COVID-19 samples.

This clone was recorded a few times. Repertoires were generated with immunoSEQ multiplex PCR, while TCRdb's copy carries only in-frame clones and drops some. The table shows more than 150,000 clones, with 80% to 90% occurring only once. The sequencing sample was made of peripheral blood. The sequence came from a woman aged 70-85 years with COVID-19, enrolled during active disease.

The CDR3 sequence is CASSQDADSGNTIYF. In DNA form, the CDR3 reads TGCGCCAGCAGCCAAGACGCAGACTCTGGAAACACCATATATTTT. The chain uses TRBV4-1 and TRBJ1-3; D remains unclear. The CDR3 extends over 15 amino acids. V lost 0 bases and J lost 0, with 6 bases in between. In germline, CDR1 is MGHRA, CDR2 YSYEKL.